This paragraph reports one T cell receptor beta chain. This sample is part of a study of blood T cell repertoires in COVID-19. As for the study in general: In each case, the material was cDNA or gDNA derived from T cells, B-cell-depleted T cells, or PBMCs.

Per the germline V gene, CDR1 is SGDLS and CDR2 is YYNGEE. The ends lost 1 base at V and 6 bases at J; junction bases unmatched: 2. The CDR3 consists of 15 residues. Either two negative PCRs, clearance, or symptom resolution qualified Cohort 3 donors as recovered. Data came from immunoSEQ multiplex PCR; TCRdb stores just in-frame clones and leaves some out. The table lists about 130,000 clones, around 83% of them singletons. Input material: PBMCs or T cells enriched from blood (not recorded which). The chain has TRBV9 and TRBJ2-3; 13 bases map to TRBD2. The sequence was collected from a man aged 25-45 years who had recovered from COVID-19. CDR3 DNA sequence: TGTGCCAGCAGCGTATGGACTAGCGGGAGTGATACGCAGTATTTT. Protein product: CASSVWTSGSDTQYF.